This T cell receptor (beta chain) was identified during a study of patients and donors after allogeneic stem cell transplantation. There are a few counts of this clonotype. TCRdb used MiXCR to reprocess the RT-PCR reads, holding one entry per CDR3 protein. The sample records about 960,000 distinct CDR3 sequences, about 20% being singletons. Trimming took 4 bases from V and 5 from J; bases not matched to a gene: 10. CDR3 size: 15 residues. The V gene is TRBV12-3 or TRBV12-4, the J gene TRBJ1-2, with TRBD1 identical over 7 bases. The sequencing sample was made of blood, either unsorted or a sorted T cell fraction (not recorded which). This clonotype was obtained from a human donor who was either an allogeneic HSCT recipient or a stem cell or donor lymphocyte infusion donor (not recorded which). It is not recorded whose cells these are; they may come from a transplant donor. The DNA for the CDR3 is TGTGCCAGCAGTTCGGTCAGGGGGAAAAGATATGGCTACACCTTC. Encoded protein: CASSSVRGKRYGYTF.